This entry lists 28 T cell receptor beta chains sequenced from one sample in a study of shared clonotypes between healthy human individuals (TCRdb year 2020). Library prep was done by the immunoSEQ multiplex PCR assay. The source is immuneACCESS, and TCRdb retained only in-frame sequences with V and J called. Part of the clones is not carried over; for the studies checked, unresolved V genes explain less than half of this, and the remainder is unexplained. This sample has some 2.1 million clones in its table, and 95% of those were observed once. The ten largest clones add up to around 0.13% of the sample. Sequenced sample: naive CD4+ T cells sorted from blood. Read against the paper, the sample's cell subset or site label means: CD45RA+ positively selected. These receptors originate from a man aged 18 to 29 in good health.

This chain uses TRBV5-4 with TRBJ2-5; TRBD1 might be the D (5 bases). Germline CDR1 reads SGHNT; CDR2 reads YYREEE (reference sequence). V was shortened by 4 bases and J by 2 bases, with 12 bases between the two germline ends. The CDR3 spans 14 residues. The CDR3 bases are TGTGCCAGCAGCCGAAAACAGGCTCAAGAGACCCAGTACTTC. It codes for CASSRKQAQETQYF.

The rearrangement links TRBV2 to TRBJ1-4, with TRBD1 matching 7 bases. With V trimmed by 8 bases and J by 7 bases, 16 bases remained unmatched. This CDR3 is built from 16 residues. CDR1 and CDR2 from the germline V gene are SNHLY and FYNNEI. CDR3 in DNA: TGTGCCAGCTGCCGGGACAGCACACAACTAGGTGAAAAACTGTTTTTT. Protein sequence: CASCRDSTQLGEKLFF. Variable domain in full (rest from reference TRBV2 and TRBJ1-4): EPEVTQTPSHQVTQMGQEVILRCVPISNHLYFYWYRQILGQKVEFLVSFYNNEISEKSEIFDDQFSVERPDGSNFTLKIRSTKLEDSAMYFCASCRDSTQLGEKLFFGSGTQLSVL.

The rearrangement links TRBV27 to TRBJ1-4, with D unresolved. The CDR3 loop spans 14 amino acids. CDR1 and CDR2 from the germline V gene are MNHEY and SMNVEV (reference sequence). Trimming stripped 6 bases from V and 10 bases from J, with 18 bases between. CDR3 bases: TGTGCCAGCAGCCCCGTGGGGAGCGCGGGAAAACTGTTTTTT. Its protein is CASSPVGSAGKLFF.

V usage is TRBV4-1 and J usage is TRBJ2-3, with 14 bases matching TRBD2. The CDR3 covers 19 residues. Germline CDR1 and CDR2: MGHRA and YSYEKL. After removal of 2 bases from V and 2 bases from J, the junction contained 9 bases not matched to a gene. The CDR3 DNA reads TGCGCCAGCAGCCAACTACCGGGACTAGCGGGGGCGATCACAGATACGCAGTATTTT. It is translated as CASSQLPGLAGAITDTQYF.

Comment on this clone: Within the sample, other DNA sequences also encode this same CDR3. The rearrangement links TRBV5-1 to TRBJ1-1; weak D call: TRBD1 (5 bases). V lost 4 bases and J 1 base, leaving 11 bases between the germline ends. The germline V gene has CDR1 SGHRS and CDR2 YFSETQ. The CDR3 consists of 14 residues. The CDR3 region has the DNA TGCGCCAGCAGCACGGGTCAGGGGAACACTGAAGCTTTCTTT. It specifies CASSTGQGNTEAFF.

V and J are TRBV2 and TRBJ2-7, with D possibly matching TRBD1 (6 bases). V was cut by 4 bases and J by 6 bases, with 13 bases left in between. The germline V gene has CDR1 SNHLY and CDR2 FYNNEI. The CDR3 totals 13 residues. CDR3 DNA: TGTGCCAGCAGTGGGGACCGGGACACCGAGCAGTACTTC. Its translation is CASSGDRDTEQYF.

CDR3 sequence (DNA): TGTGCCAGCAGTTTTCAGGGGGCATGGTCACCCCTCCACTTT. Translated, it gives CASSFQGAWSPLHF. J is TRBJ1-6 and V is TRBV27; 8 bases fit TRBD1. After removal of 3 bases from V and 10 bases from J, the junction contained 5 bases not matched to a gene. This CDR3 is built from 14 residues. Looked up from germline, CDR1 is MNHEY and CDR2 is SMNVEV (reference sequence).

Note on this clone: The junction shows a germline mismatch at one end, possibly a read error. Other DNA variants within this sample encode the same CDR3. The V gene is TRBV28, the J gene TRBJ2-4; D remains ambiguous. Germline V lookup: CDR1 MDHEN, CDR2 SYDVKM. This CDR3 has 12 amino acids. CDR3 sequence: CASGLAKNIQYF. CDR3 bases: TGTGCCAGCGGTTTAGCCAAAAACATTCAGTACTTC.

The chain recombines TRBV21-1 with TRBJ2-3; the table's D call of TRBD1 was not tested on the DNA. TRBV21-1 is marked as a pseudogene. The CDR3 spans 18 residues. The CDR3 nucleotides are TGTGCCAGCAGCAAACTAGGACAGGGTGATCAACACACAGATACGCAGTATTTT. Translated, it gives CASSKLGQGDQHTDTQYF.

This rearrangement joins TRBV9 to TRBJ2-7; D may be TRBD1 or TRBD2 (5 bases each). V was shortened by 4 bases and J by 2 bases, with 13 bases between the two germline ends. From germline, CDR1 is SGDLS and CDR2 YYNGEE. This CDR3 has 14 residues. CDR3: CASSPPGRAYEQYF. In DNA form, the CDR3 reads TGTGCCAGCAGCCCCCCGGGGCGGGCCTACGAGCAGTACTTC. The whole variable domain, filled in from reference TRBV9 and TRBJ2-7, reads DSGVTQTPKHLITATGQRVTLRCSPRSGDLSVYWYQQSLDQGLQFLIQYYNGEERAKGNILERFSAQQFPDLHSELNLSSLELGDSALYFCASSPPGRAYEQYFGPGTRLTVT.

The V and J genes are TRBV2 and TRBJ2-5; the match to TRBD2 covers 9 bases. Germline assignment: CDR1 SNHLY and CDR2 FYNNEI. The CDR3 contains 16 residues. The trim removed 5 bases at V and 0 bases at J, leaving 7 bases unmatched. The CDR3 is CASSPTLAGNQETQYF. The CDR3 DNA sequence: TGTGCCAGCAGTCCCACCCTAGCGGGGAACCAAGAGACCCAGTACTTC.

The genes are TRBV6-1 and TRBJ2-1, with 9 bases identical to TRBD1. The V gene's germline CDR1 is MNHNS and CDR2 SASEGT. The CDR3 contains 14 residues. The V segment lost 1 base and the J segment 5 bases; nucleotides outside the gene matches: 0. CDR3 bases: TGTGCCAGCAGTGAAGGGACAGGGGACAATGAGCAGTTCTTC. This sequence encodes CASSEGTGDNEQFF.

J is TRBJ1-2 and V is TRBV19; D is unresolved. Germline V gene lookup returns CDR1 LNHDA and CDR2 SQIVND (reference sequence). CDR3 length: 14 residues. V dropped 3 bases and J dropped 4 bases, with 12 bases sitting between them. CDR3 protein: CASSIGRVRYGYTF. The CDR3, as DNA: TGTGCCAGTAGTATCGGCAGAGTCCGCTATGGCTACACCTTC.

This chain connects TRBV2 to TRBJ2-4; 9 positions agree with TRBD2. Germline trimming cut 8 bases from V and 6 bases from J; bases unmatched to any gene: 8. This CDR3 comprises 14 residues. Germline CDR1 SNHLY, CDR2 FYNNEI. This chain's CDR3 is CASVASGTGNIQYF. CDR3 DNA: TGTGCCAGCGTGGCTAGCGGGACGGGAAACATTCAGTACTTC.

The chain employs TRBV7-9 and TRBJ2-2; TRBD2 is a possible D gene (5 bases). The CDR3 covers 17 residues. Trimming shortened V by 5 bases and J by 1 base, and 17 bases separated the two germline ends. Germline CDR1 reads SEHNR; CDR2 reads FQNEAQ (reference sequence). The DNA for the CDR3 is TGTGCCAGCAGCCCCAACACGAGGGAAGGGAACACCGGGGAGCTGTTTTTT. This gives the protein CASSPNTREGNTGELFF.

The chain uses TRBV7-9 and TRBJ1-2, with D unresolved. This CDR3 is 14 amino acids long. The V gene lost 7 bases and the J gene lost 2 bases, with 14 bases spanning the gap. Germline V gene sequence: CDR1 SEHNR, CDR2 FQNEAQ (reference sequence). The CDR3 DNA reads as TGTGCCAGCACGGCAGGTTTGGCAAACTATGGCTACACCTTC. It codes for CASTAGLANYGYTF. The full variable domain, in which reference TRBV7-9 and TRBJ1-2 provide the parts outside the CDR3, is DTGVSQNPRHKITKRGQNVTFRCDPISEHNRLYWYRQTLGQGPEFLTYFQNEAQLEKSRLLSDRFSAERPKGSFSTLEIQRTEQGDSAMYLCASTAGLANYGYTFGSGTRLTVV.

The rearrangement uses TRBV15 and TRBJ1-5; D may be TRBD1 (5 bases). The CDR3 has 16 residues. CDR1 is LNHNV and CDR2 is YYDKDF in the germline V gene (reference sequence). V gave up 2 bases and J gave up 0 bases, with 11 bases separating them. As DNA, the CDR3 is TGTGCCACCAGCAGACGTGGGGGAAATAGCAATCAGCCCCAGCATTTT. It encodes CATSRRGGNSNQPQHF.

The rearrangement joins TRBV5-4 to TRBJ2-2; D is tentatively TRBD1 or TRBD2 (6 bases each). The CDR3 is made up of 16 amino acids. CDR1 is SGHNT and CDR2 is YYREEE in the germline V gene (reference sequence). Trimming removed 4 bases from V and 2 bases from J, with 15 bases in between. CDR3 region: CASSREGGSNTGELFF. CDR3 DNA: TGTGCCAGCAGCCGAGAGGGGGGTTCAAACACCGGGGAGCTGTTTTTT.

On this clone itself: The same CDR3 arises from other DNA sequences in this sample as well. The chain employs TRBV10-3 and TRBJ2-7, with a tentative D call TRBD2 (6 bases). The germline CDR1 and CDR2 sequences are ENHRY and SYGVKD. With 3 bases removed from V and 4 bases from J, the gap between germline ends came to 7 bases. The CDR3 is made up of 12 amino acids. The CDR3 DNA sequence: TGTGCCATCAGTGAAAGCGGGTACGAGCAGTACTTC. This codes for CAISESGYEQYF.

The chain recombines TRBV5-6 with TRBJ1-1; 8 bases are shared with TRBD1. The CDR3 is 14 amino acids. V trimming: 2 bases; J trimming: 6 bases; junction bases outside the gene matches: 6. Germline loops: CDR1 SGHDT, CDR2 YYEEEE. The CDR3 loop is CASSFDRGAAEAFF. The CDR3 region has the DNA TGTGCCAGCAGCTTCGACAGGGGAGCGGCTGAAGCTTTCTTT.

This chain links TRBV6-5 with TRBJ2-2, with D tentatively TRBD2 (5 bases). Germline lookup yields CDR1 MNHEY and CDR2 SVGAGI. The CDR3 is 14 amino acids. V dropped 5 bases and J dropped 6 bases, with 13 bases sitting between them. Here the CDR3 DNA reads TGTGCCAGCAGTGTGGACTCGGGTCCCGGGGAGCTGTTTTTT. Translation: CASSVDSGPGELFF.

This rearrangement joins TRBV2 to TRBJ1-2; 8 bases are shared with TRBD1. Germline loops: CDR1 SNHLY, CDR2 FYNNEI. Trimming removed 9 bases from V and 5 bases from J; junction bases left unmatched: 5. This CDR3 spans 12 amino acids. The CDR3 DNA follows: TGTGCCAGTGTGGGACAGGCTTATGGCTACACCTTC. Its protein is CASVGQAYGYTF.

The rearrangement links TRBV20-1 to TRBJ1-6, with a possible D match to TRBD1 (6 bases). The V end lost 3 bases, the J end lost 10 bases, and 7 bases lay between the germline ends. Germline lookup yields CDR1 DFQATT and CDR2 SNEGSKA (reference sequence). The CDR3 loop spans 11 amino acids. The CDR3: CSASQGSPLHF. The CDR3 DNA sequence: TGCAGTGCTAGTCAGGGGTCACCCCTCCACTTT.

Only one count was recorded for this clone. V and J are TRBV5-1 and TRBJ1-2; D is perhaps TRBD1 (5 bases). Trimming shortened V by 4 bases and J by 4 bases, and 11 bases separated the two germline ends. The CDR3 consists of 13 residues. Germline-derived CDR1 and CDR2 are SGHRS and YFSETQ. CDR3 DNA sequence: TGCGCCAGCAGCGCGCAGGGCGCCTATGGCTACACCTTC. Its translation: CASSAQGAYGYTF.

The CDR3 reads CAISAGQDLYEQYF. The CDR3 DNA reads TGTGCCATCAGTGCGGGGCAGGATCTCTACGAGCAGTACTTC. V and J are TRBV10-3 and TRBJ2-7; TRBD1 or TRBD2 may be the D gene (5 bases each). The CDR3 extends over 14 amino acids. V lost 4 bases and J 3 bases, leaving 13 bases between the germline ends. Germline V gene data show CDR1 as ENHRY and CDR2 as SYGVKD.

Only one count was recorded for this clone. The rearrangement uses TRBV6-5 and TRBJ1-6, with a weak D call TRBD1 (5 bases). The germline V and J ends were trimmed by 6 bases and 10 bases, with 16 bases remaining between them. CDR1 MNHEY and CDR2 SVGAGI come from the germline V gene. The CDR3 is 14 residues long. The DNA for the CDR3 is TGTGCCAGCAGCCGGGGGATCGAGGGGTCACCCCTCCACTTT. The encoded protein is CASSRGIEGSPLHF.

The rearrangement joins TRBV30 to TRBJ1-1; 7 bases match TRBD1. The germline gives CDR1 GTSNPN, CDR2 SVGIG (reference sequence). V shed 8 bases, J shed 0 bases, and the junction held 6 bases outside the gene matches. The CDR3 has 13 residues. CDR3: CAVNRGMNTEAFF. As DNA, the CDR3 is TGTGCCGTGAACAGGGGAATGAACACTGAAGCTTTCTTT.

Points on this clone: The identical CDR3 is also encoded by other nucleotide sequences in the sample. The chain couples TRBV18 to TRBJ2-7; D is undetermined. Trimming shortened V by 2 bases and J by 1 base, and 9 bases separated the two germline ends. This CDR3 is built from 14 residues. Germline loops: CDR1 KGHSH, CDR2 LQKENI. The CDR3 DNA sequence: TGTGCCAGCTCACCATCGGGCAGTTCCTACGAGCAGTACTTC. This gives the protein CASSPSGSSYEQYF.